This T cell receptor (beta chain) was captured by sequencing in a study of blood T cell repertoires in COVID-19. Overall study context: Symptom resolution, clearance, or two negative PCRs marked the recovered donors of Cohort 3. Acute and convalescent COVID-19 specimens originated in the United States, Italy and Spain.

Using immunoSEQ multiplex PCR, the repertoire was profiled, and TCRdb retains in-frame clones only, with some absent. The sample consists of a few hundred thousand clones, more than 70% of them appearing once. Germline CDR1 reads LNHNV; CDR2 reads YYDKDF (reference sequence). CDR3 size: 15 residues. V lost 0 bases and J 8 bases, leaving 14 bases between the germline ends. The chain recombines TRBV15 with TRBJ1-5; no definite D call. The source of this sequence is a man aged 35 to 55 in a cohort exposed to, infected with or recovered from COVID-19 (not recorded which). The material sequenced was PBMCs or T cells enriched from blood (not recorded which). Here the CDR3 DNA reads TGTGCCACCAGCAGAGATCCCACGAGTGATAAGCCCCAGCATTTT. Translated, it gives CATSRDPTSDKPQHF.